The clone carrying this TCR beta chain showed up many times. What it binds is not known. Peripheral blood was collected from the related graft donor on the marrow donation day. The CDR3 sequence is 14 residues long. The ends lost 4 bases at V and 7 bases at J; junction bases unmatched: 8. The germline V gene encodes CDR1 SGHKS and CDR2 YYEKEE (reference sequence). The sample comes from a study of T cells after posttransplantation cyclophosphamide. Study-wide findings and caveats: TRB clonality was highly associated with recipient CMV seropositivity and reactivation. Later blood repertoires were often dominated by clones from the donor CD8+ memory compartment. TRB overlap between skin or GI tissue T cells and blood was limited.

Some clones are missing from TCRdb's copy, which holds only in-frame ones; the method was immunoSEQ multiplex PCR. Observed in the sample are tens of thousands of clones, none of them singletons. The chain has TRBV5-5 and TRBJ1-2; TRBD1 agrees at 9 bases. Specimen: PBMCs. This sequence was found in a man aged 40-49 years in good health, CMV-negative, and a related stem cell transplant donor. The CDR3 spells CASSRPRDRVGYTF. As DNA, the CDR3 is TGTGCCAGCAGCCGCCCCCGGGACAGGGTTGGCTACACCTTC.